This T cell receptor (beta chain) comes out of a study of long-term antiretroviral therapy in people with HIV. Study conclusions and caveats: Among HIV repertoires, CDR3 length ranges were narrower than those of controls.

Trimming cost V 5 bases and J 4 bases, with 17 bases left between them. The CDR3 runs to 15 residues. CDR1 and CDR2 from the germline V gene are MNHEY and SVGAGI. Running of the v3.0 immunoSEQ assay took place at survey level. TCRdb's table, derived via immunoSEQ multiplex PCR, lists solely in-frame clones and lacks some. The sample lists under 30,000 clones, approximately 85% occurring once. Each specimen consisted of about 1-11 million cryopreserved PBMC prior to extraction of DNA. This clone has only one observation. As yet, its antigen is unknown. The input for sequencing was unsorted PBMCs, taken 3 years after starting antiretroviral therapy. The chain has TRBV6-5 and TRBJ2-5; possibly TRBD1 for D (6 bases). The TCR originated in a man aged 35 to 55 with HIV. The CDR3 sequence is CASSQHREPGETQYF. In DNA, the CDR3 is TGTGCCAGCAGTCAACACAGGGAGCCGGGAGAGACCCAGTACTTC.